This T cell receptor beta chain is drawn from a study of T cell responses to AZD1222 COVID-19 vaccine. Study background: Both about-4-week and about-12-week second-dose recipients were combined. General study results and limits: Seropositive AZD1222 recipients at baseline numbered only 6 or 7. Nearly half of unique spike-specific TCRs reportedly avoided B.1.351 and B.1.1.7 mutated regions. The donors showed a predominance of white British ancestry and of females, with possible underestimation of clonal diversity.

In regard to this clone: Its antigen is unidentified.

This CDR3 region has 11 residues. V lost 4 bases and J lost 15, with 13 bases in between. Germline CDR1 MDHEN, CDR2 SYDVKM. TCRdb keeps only in-frame clones here, not all; method: immunoSEQ multiplex PCR. The sample holds about 150,000 clones, around 95% seen once. The receptor was derived from an adult in good health. This sample comprised peripheral blood, obtained on day 0 of AZD1222 vaccination. The V and J genes are TRBV28 and TRBJ1-5; D gene uncertain. CDR3 nucleotides: TGTGCCAGCAGTTCCGTCCCAGGTTGGCATTTT. Translation: CASSSVPGWHF.